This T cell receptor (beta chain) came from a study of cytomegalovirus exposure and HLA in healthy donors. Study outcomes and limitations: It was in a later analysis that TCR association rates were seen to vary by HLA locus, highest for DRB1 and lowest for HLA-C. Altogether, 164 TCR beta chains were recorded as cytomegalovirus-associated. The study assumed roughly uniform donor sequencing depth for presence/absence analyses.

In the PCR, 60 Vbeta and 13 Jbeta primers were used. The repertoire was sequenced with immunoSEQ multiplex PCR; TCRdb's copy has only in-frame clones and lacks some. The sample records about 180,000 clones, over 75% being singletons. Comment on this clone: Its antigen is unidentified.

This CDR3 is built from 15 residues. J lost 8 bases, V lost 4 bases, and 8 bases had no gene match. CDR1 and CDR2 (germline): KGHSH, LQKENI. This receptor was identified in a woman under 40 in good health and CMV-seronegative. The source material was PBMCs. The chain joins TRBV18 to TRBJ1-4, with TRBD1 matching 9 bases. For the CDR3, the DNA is TGTGCCAGCTCACTAGGGACAGGGAGGAACGAAAAACTGTTTTTT. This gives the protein CASSLGTGRNEKLFF.